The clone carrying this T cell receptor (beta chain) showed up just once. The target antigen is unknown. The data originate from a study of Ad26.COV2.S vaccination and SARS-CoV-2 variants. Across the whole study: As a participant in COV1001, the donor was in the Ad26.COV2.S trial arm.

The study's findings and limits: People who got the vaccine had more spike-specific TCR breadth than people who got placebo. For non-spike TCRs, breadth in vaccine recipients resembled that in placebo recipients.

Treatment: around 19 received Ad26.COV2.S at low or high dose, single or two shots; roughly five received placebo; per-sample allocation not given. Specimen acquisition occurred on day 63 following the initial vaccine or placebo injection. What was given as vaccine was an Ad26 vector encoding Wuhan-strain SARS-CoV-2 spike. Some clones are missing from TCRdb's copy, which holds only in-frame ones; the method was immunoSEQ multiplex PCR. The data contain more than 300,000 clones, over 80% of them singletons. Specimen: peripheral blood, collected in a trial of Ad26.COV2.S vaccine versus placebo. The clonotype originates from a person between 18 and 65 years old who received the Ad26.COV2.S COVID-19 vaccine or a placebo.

The CDR3 DNA reads TGTGCCAGCTCGGGGGGGGGAACAAACACTGAAGCTTTCTTT. Amino acids: CASSGGGTNTEAFF. This chain uses TRBV18 with TRBJ1-1; maybe TRBD1 (5 bases). Germline V gives CDR1 KGHSH, CDR2 LQKENI. Trimming removed 6 bases at V and 2 bases at J, with 13 bases between. The CDR3 is 14 amino acids.